The clone carrying this T cell receptor (beta chain) was seen ten or more times. This specimen comes from a study of T cells in Graves' hyperthyroidism and ophthalmopathy. CDR1 is SEHNR and CDR2 is FQNEAQ in the germline V gene (reference sequence). The CDR3 contains 12 residues. V lost 5 bases, J lost 5 bases, and 10 bases lay in between. RNA transcripts provided the source from which TCR beta CDR3 regions were amplified. First-round RT-PCR of the TCR CDR3 relied on the HTBI primer set. MiXCR, run by TCRdb on the multiplex PCR reads, gives a single entry per CDR3 protein. The sample yields 700,000 to 950,000 distinct CDR3 sequences, approximately 40% seen once.

The chain uses TRBV7-9 and TRBJ2-7; D is tentatively TRBD1 or TRBD2 (5 bases each). The TCR sequence derives from a woman aged 40 to 50 with Graves' hyperthyroidism. Source material: blood. CDR3 bases: TGTGCCAGCAGCCGAGGGGACGACGAGCAGTACTTC. Its translation is CASSRGDDEQYF. Using reference TRBV7-9 and TRBJ2-7 for the parts outside the CDR3, the full variable domain is DTGVSQNPRHKITKRGQNVTFRCDPISEHNRLYWYRQTLGQGPEFLTYFQNEAQLEKSRLLSDRFSAERPKGSFSTLEIQRTEQGDSAMYLCASSRGDDEQYFGPGTRLTVT.